Below, one T cell receptor beta chain is given with its context. Per germline, CDR1 SGHTA and CDR2 FQGNSA. The CDR3 covers 13 residues. The junction had 5 bases not matched to a gene; V was cut back by 4 bases and J by 15 bases. The sample comes from a study of blood T cell repertoires in COVID-19. Whole-study context: T cells, B-cell-depleted T cells, or PBMCs provided the cDNA or gDNA that served as material.

Assay used: immunoSEQ multiplex PCR; TCRdb lists only in-frame clones, some missing. Of 310,000 or so clones in the sample, over 80% were seen once. Seattle participants joined during active infection and were tracked over time. The sample taken for sequencing was peripheral blood. The chain recombines TRBV7-2 with TRBJ2-1; 14 positions agree with TRBD2. The TCR originated in a man aged 25 to 45 with COVID-19, enrolled during active disease. CDR3 in amino acids: CASSSGLAGGRFF. The CDR3 DNA sequence: TGTGCCAGCAGCTCCGGACTAGCGGGAGGTCGGTTCTTC.